This T cell receptor beta chain is drawn from a study of cytomegalovirus exposure and HLA in healthy donors. This clone was recorded a few times. Its antigen is as yet unknown. V trimming: 4 bases; J trimming: 7 bases; junction bases outside the gene matches: 9. In germline, CDR1 is SGHRS, CDR2 YFSETQ. The CDR3 extends over 14 amino acids. Study-wide points: The classifier reportedly diagnosed cytomegalovirus status with high sensitivity and specificity. Further analysis was carried out later, and it showed several of the most significant clusters appearing linked to common viral pathogens.

Amplification used 60 Vbeta primers and 13 Jbeta primers. Clones were sequenced by immunoSEQ multiplex PCR, and TCRdb holds only the in-frame ones, with some missing. The sample has 100,000 to 120,000 clones, over 12% seen once. The receptor's source is a female donor in good health and CMV-seronegative. Sequenced material: PBMCs. The chain has TRBV5-1 and TRBJ1-2, with 8 nucleotides matching TRBD1. The CDR3 DNA sequence: TGCGCCAGCAGCCCGCAGGGGGCGCGAGCTGGCTACACCTTC. Translation: CASSPQGARAGYTF.